What follows are 19 T cell receptor beta chains derived from one specimen sequenced in a study of blood T cell repertoires in COVID-19. The table came from immunoSEQ multiplex PCR; TCRdb's copy has only in-frame clones and leaves some out. The repertoire holds 250,000 to 350,000 clones, about nine tenths seen once, with approximately 2% in the top ten. The sequencing sample was made of peripheral blood. These receptors came from a man aged 18 to 35 with active or convalescent COVID-19.

This rearrangement joins TRBV10-2 to TRBJ1-3, with TRBD1 matching 10 bases. After removal of 6 bases from V and 2 bases from J, the junction contained 1 base not matched to a gene. CDR3 size: 14 residues. Germline V gene lookup returns CDR1 WSHSY and CDR2 SAAADI. CDR3 sequence (DNA): TGCGCCAGCAGCGGACAGGGGGCTGGAAACACCATATATTTT. The encoded protein is CASSGQGAGNTIYF.

This clone was recorded once. CDR3 sequence (DNA): TGTGCCAGCAGCTTAGCGCGGGTGGGGGAGCTGTTTTTT. It yields the protein CASSLARVGELFF. The chain links TRBV7-8 to TRBJ2-2; maybe TRBD2 (5 bases). This CDR3 is 13 amino acids long. Germline V gene lookup returns CDR1 SGHVS and CDR2 FQNEAQ. The ends were cut back, 0 bases at V and 8 bases at J, with 7 bases in the middle.

This chain joins TRBV28 and TRBJ2-3; D is perhaps TRBD2 (6 bases). The CDR3 is 16 amino acids. Trimming took off 5 bases at V and 1 base at J, with 16 bases between the two ends. CDR1 and CDR2 (germline): MDHEN, SYDVKM. CDR3 sequence (DNA): TGTGCCAGCAGTGCCCCGCATGGAGGGGGCACAGATACGCAGTATTTT. It codes for CASSAPHGGGTDTQYF.

In this sample, this clone turned up a few times. The gene calls are TRBV19 and TRBJ1-2; tentative D call: TRBD1 (5 bases). The length of the CDR3 is 17 residues. Per germline, CDR1 LNHDA and CDR2 SQIVND (reference sequence). The ends were cut back, 7 bases at V and 2 bases at J, with 23 bases in the middle. CDR3 region: CASTRQWAPNLNYGYTF. For the CDR3, the DNA is TGTGCCAGTACCAGACAGTGGGCCCCGAATCTAAACTATGGCTACACCTTC.

The chain recombines TRBV9 with TRBJ1-2; D ambiguous. This CDR3 comprises 14 residues. Per the germline V gene, CDR1 is SGDLS and CDR2 is YYNGEE. The V end lost 0 bases, the J end lost 2 bases, and 8 bases lay between the germline ends. CDR3 nucleotides: TGTGCCAGCAGCGTAGGTTCATTGAACTATGGCTACACCTTC. As protein: CASSVGSLNYGYTF.

This chain joins TRBV5-8 and TRBJ2-5; the match to TRBD1 covers 8 bases. With 9 bases clipped from V and 6 bases from J, the junction kept 19 bases outside the gene matches. This CDR3 spans 16 amino acids. Germline V gives CDR1 SGHTS, CDR2 YDEGEE. As DNA, the CDR3 is TGTGCCAACACACAACACCGGCCAGGGGGCTTGAAGACCCAGTACTTC. Translating gives CANTQHRPGGLKTQYF.

This rearrangement joins TRBV19 to TRBJ1-2, with a possible D match to TRBD1 (5 bases). CDR1 and CDR2 from the germline V gene are LNHDA and SQIVND (reference sequence). V gave up 5 bases and J gave up 1 base, with 14 bases separating them. The CDR3 spans 15 residues. DNA of the CDR3: TGTGCCAGTAGTGGGCAGGGTTTCAATAACTATGGCTACACCTTC. Its protein is CASSGQGFNNYGYTF.

This clone was counted only a few times. This CDR3 reads CASSRDSGSPLHF. Written as DNA, the CDR3 is TGTGCCAGCAGCAGGGACAGCGGTTCACCCCTCCACTTT. V usage is TRBV5-4 and J usage is TRBJ1-6, with TRBD1 matching 7 bases. The germline V gene encodes CDR1 SGHNT and CDR2 YYREEE (reference sequence). The V and J ends lost 4 bases and 9 bases, in that order; junction bases with no gene match: 4. This CDR3 region has 13 residues.

V usage is TRBV24-1 and J usage is TRBJ2-7, with 11 bases that match TRBD1. V shed 3 bases and J 6 bases; nucleotides not matched to a gene: 6. The germline V gene encodes CDR1 KGHDR and CDR2 SFDVKD. This CDR3 comprises 15 residues. In DNA form, the CDR3 reads TGTGCCACCAGTGATCCCGGGACAGGGGGGACCGAGCAGTACTTC. Translation: CATSDPGTGGTEQYF.

The chain links TRBV19 to TRBJ1-6; possibly TRBD1 for D (6 bases). CDR1 is LNHDA and CDR2 is SQIVND in the germline V gene (reference sequence). The V and J ends lost 2 bases and 6 bases respectively, with 11 bases between them. CDR3 length equals 15 residues. In DNA form, the CDR3 reads TGTGCCAGTAGTATATCGGGACACATTAATTCACCCCTCCACTTT. As protein: CASSISGHINSPLHF.

The chain recombines TRBV7-9 with TRBJ2-4; a possible D gene is TRBD2 (5 bases). Trimming removed 5 bases at V and 9 bases at J, with 23 bases between. CDR1 SEHNR and CDR2 FQNEAQ come from the germline V gene (reference sequence). This CDR3 contains 16 residues. Here the CDR3 reads CASSPSEGFSGFIQYF. CDR3 DNA sequence: TGTGCCAGCAGCCCGAGCGAGGGATTTAGTGGCTTCATTCAGTACTTC.

The chain is built from TRBV19 and TRBJ2-7; 7 positions agree with TRBD1. J lost 5 bases, V lost 9 bases, and 13 bases had no gene match. CDR1 is LNHDA, CDR2 SQIVND, per germline (reference sequence). This CDR3 is built from 14 residues. CDR3 in amino acids: CASTPGQSWNEQYF. CDR3 nucleotide sequence: TGTGCCAGCACACCGGGACAGAGTTGGAACGAGCAGTACTTC. Full variable domain (remainder filled in from reference TRBV19 and TRBJ2-7): DGGITQSPKYLFRKEGQNVTLSCEQNLNHDAMYWYRQDPGQGLRLIYYSQIVNDFQKGDIAEGYSVSREKKESFPLTVTSAQKNPTAFYLCASTPGQSWNEQYFGPGTRLTVT.

Note on this clone: Distinct nucleotide sequences in the sample also encode this CDR3. The J gene is TRBJ2-1, the V gene TRBV6-5; 7 bases agree with TRBD1. Germline V lookup: CDR1 MNHEY, CDR2 SVGAGI. The CDR3 is 13 amino acids. V lost 6 bases and J lost 3; bases outside the gene matches: 2. The CDR3 region has the DNA TGTGCCAGCAGAAGGGACAGCTACAATGAGCAGTTCTTC. Its protein is CASRRDSYNEQFF.

The chain recombines TRBV3-1 (or the pseudogene TRBV3-2) with TRBJ2-1; 8 bases fit TRBD1. Per the germline V gene, CDR1 is LGHDT and CDR2 is YNNKEL (reference sequence). Trimming took 0 bases from V and 0 from J; bases not matched to a gene: 1. CDR3 length: 16 residues. The CDR3 DNA reads TGTGCCAGCAGCCAAGAACAGGGGGGCTCCTACAATGAGCAGTTCTTC. It translates to CASSQEQGGSYNEQFF.

The chain uses TRBV6-5 and TRBJ1-3; the match to TRBD1 covers 8 bases. This CDR3 has 14 amino acids. CDR1 is MNHEY, CDR2 SVGAGI, per germline. Losses at the gene ends were 11 bases for V and 2 bases for J; bases not matched to a gene: 8. In DNA, the CDR3 is TGTGCCGCGCAGTTACAGGGGGCTGGAAACACCATATATTTT. Translated: CAAQLQGAGNTIYF.

The V gene is TRBV6-5, the J gene TRBJ2-2; D gene unclear. Germline-derived CDR1 and CDR2 are MNHEY and SVGAGI. The CDR3 runs to 12 residues. V lost 6 bases to trimming and J lost 3 bases, with 5 bases between them. The CDR3 loop reads CASRTYTGELFF. In DNA, the CDR3 is TGTGCCAGCAGAACTTACACCGGGGAGCTGTTTTTT.

The chain has TRBV10-1 and TRBJ2-7; 8 bases are shared with TRBD1. The V and J ends lost 6 bases and 3 bases, in that order; junction bases with no gene match: 4. From germline, CDR1 is WNHNN and CDR2 SYGVQD (reference sequence). This CDR3 is 13 amino acids long. This CDR3 reads CASSGQGFYEQYF. CDR3 in DNA: TGCGCCAGCAGCGGACAGGGTTTCTACGAGCAGTACTTC.

CDR3 loop: CASSQQDNEQFF. The DNA for the CDR3 is TGCGCCAGCAGCCAACAGGACAATGAGCAGTTCTTC. The rearrangement uses TRBV4-1 and TRBJ2-1; D is unclear. CDR1 MGHRA and CDR2 YSYEKL come from the germline V gene. V lost 2 bases and J 5 bases, leaving 4 bases between the germline ends. The CDR3 extends over 12 amino acids.

The chain joins TRBV11-2 to TRBJ2-7, with D perhaps matching TRBD1 (5 bases). CDR1 and CDR2 from the germline V gene are SGHAT and FQNNGV. The V and J ends lost 1 base and 0 bases respectively, with 13 bases between them. There are 16 residues in the CDR3. Here the CDR3 DNA reads TGTGCCAGCAGCTTAGGACAGCCTCCGGGCTCCTACGAGCAGTACTTC. Amino acids: CASSLGQPPGSYEQYF.